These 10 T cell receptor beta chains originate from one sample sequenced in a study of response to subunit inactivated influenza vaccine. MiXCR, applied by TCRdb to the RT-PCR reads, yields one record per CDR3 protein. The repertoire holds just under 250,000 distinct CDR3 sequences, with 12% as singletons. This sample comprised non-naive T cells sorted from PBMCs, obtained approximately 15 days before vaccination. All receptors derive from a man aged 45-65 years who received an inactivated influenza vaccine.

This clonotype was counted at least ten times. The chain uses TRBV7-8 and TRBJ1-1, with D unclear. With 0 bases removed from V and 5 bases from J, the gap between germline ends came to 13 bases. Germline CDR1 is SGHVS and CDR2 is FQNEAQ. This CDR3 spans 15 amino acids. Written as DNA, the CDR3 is TGTGCCAGCAGCTTAGCTCAGCGCGGACCGACTGAAGCTTTCTTT. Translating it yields CASSLAQRGPTEAFF.

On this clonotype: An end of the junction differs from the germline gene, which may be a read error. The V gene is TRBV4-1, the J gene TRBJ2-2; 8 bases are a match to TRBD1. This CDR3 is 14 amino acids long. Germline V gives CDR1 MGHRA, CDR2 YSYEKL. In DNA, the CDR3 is TGCGCCAGCGGCCAGGGGGCCTACACCGGGGAGCTGTTTTTT. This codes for CASGQGAYTGELFF.

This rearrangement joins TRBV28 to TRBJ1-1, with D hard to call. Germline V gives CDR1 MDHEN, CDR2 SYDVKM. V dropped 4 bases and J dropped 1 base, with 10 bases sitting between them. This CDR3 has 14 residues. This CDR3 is CASSYQTGNTEAFF. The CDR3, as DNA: TGTGCCAGCAGTTACCAGACCGGGAACACTGAAGCTTTCTTT.

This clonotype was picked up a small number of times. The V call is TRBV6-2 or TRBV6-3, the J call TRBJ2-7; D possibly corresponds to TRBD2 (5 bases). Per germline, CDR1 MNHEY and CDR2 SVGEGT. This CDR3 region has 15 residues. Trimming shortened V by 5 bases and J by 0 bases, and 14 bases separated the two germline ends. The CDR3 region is CASSMFAGRSYEQYF. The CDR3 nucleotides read TGTGCCAGCAGTATGTTTGCGGGCCGCTCCTACGAGCAGTACTTC.

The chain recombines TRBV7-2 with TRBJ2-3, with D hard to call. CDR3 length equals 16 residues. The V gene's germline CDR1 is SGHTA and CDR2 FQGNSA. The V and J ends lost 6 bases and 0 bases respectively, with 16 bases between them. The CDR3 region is CASSQQLYASTDTQYF. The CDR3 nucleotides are TGTGCCAGCAGTCAACAGCTTTACGCTAGCACAGATACGCAGTATTTT.

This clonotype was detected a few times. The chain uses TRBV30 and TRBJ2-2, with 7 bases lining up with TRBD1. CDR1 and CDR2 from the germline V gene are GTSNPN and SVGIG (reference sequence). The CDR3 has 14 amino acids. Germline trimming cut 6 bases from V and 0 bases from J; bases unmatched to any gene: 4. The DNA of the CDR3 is TGTGCCTGCAAAGGGGGCGCGAACACCGGGGAGCTGTTTTTT. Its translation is CACKGGANTGELFF.

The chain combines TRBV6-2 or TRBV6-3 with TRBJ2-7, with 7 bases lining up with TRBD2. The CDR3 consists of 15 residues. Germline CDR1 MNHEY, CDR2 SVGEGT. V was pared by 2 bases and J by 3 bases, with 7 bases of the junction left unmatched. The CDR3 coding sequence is TGTGCCAGCAGTTACGACGGGGGGACCATCTACGAGCAGTACTTC. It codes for CASSYDGGTIYEQYF.

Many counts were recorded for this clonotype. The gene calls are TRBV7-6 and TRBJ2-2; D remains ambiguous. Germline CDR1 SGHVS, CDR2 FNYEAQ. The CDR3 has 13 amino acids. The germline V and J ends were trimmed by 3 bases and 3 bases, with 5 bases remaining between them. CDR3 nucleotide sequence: TGTGCCAGCAGCTTGGTCGACACCGGGGAGCTGTTTTTT. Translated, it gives CASSLVDTGELFF.

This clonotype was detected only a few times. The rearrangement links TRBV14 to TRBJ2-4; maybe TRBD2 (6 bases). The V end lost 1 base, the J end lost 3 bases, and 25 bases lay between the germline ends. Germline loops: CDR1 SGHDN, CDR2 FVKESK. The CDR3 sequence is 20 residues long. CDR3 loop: CASSQGFIGSGGSGKNIQYF. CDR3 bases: TGTGCCAGCAGCCAAGGTTTTATAGGAAGCGGAGGGTCTGGCAAAAACATTCAGTACTTC.

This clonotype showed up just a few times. The CDR3 protein is CASRGDRANVLTF. CDR3 sequence (DNA): TGTGCCAGCAGGGGGGACAGGGCCAACGTCCTGACTTTC. The J gene is TRBJ2-6, the V gene TRBV2; perhaps TRBD1 as D (6 bases). V gave up 6 bases and J gave up 5 bases, with 8 bases separating them. Germline CDR1 SNHLY, CDR2 FYNNEI. The CDR3 totals 13 residues.